The 3 T cell receptor beta chains given below trace back to one sample, sequenced in a study of control samples from healthy donors and cancer patients. The repertoire was sequenced with immunoSEQ multiplex PCR; TCRdb's copy has only in-frame clones and lacks some. The sample consists of about 110,000 clones, roughly 88% of them appearing once. Sequenced material: PBMCs. The receptors were sampled from a woman in her fifties or sixties with lung cancer.

This rearrangement joins TRBV3-1 (or the pseudogene TRBV3-2) to TRBJ1-2; 9 nucleotides align to TRBD1. Unmatched junction bases numbered 3, after V lost 5 bases and J lost 5 bases. The CDR3 totals 13 residues. CDR1 is LGHDT, CDR2 YNNKEL, per germline (reference sequence). The CDR3 DNA follows: TGTGCCAGCAGCTTGGGACAGGGTTATGGCTACACCTTC. This gives the protein CASSLGQGYGYTF.

The rearrangement uses TRBV7-2 and TRBJ1-3; D possibly corresponds to TRBD1 (5 bases). Trimming pared 3 bases from V and 0 bases from J, leaving 9 bases between. The CDR3 contains 15 residues. Germline lookup yields CDR1 SGHTA and CDR2 FQGNSA. CDR3 nucleotide sequence: TGTGCCAGCAGCTTGGGGGGGGGCTCTGGAAACACCATATATTTT. It yields the protein CASSLGGGSGNTIYF.

This clone was seen a few times. The chain recombines TRBV4-2 with TRBJ1-1; 10 bases line up with TRBD1. The ends lost 1 base at V and 3 bases at J; junction bases unmatched: 5. The germline V gene has CDR1 LGHNA and CDR2 YNFKEQ. This CDR3 spans 16 amino acids. DNA of the CDR3: TGTGCCAGCAGCCAAGTGACAGGGGGCCTGGACACTGAAGCTTTCTTT. Translating gives CASSQVTGGLDTEAFF.